Sequencing of this T cell receptor (beta chain) was carried out in a study of T cell responses to AZD1222 COVID-19 vaccine. Measured with immunoSEQ multiplex PCR; TCRdb has only the in-frame clones, and not every one. The data contain about 92,000 clones, over 80% of them singletons. Findings and limits, study-wide: Nearly half of spike-specific TCRs reportedly go after variant regions that carry no mutations. Seropositive at baseline were only a handful of AZD1222 recipients. The donors showed a predominance of white British ancestry and of females, with possible underestimation of clonal diversity. Two AZD1222 doses significantly raised spike-specific TCR breadth and depth over controls.

Remarks on this clone: No antigen is known for it.

CDR3 length: 14 residues. The ends were cut back, 4 bases at V and 3 bases at J, with 14 bases in the middle. Germline V gives CDR1 SGDLS, CDR2 YYNGEE. Specimen: peripheral blood, collected on day 0 of AZD1222 vaccination. The clonotype was recovered from an adult in good health. This chain uses TRBV9 with TRBJ2-7, with D perhaps TRBD2 (6 bases). The CDR3 nucleotides read TGTGCCAGCAGCCCTAGTCGGACTAACTACGAGCAGTACTTC. This translates into CASSPSRTNYEQYF.